Listed below are T cell receptor beta chains from one sample, sequenced in a study of a mutant IDH1 vaccine in newly diagnosed glioma. No cognate antigen is known for these TCRs. Profiling relied on immunoSEQ multiplex PCR, and the TCRdb table lists in-frame clones only, not all of them. The sample holds 30,000 to 35,000 clones, 80% to 95% seen once. Sequenced here: PBMCs, sampled from a glioma patient whose treatment included an IDH1 peptide vaccine. The receptors derive from a woman aged 40 to 55 with glioma. Both conserved end residues are part of each CDR3. D genes are given only for firm matches. Clone size is stated in some rows and not others, as once, few, many or a class when expanded.

d_call: NA; v_call: TRBV27; clone_size: NA; j_call: TRBJ2-5; cdr3_nt: TGTGCCAGCAGCCCACTCGAGGGGTACCAAGAGACCCAGTACTTC; cdr3_aa: CASSPLEGYQETQYF
d_call: NA; v_call: TRBV29-1; clone_size: NA; j_call: TRBJ2-1; cdr3_nt: TGCAGCGTTGTACCCGGGAGCTCCTACAATGAGCAGTTCTTC; cdr3_aa: CSVVPGSSYNEQFF
d_call: NA; v_call: TRBV7-2; clone_size: NA; j_call: TRBJ1-5; cdr3_nt: TGTGCCAGCAGCTTCATGAGGGCAGAGCCCCAGCATTTT; cdr3_aa: CASSFMRAEPQHF
d_call: NA; v_call: TRBV28; clone_size: NA; j_call: TRBJ2-7; cdr3_nt: TGTGCCAGCAGTTTATCAGTCTCGCTCCTGGGAGCGAAGCAGTACTTC; cdr3_aa: CASSLSVSLLGAKQYF
d_call: NA; v_call: TRBV5-1; clone_size: NA; j_call: TRBJ2-7; cdr3_nt: TGCGCCAGCAGTTTGGGAGAGGGCGAGCAGTACTTC; cdr3_aa: CASSLGEGEQYF
d_call: TRBD1; v_call: TRBV19; clone_size: few; j_call: TRBJ1-6; cdr3_nt: TGTGCCAGTAGTGGGCTGTCCTCCGGACAGGGAACCCTCCACTTT; cdr3_aa: CASSGLSSGQGTLHF
d_call: NA; v_call: TRBV14; clone_size: NA; j_call: TRBJ1-2; cdr3_nt: TGTGCCAGCAGCCACCCCGGCGGGGGCGGTAACTATGGCTACACCTTC; cdr3_aa: CASSHPGGGGNYGYTF
d_call: NA; v_call: TRBV5-1; clone_size: NA; j_call: TRBJ2-7; cdr3_nt: TGCGCCAGCACCGCGGGCTCCAGCTCCTACGAGCAGTACTTC; cdr3_aa: CASTAGSSSYEQYF
d_call: NA; v_call: TRBV6-1; clone_size: NA; j_call: TRBJ1-3; cdr3_nt: TGTGCCAGCAGTGACCCGCCGGGAGGCGGAAACACCATATATTTT; cdr3_aa: CASSDPPGGGNTIYF
d_call: NA; v_call: TRBV10-3; clone_size: NA; j_call: TRBJ1-5; cdr3_nt: TGTGCCATCAGTTCATCTCAGGGCGGTCAGCCCCAGCATTTT; cdr3_aa: CAISSSQGGQPQHF
d_call: TRBD2; v_call: TRBV4-2; clone_size: NA; j_call: TRBJ2-1; cdr3_nt: TGTGCCAGCAGCCGCGGGACTAGCGGGGACTATGAGCAGTTCTTC; cdr3_aa: CASSRGTSGDYEQFF
d_call: NA; v_call: TRBV18; clone_size: NA; j_call: TRBJ1-1; cdr3_nt: TGTGCCAGCTCCCTCGGAGGGGTTGACACTGAAGCTTTCTTT; cdr3_aa: CASSLGGVDTEAFF
d_call: TRBD1; v_call: TRBV20-1; clone_size: NA; j_call: TRBJ1-1; cdr3_nt: TGCAGTGCTAGGACAGGGGGCTTGACTTTCTTT; cdr3_aa: CSARTGGLTFF
d_call: NA; v_call: TRBV10-3; clone_size: NA; j_call: TRBJ1-2; cdr3_nt: TGTGCCATCAGTGATGTCCAGGCTGGAGCTAACTATGGCTACACCTTC; cdr3_aa: CAISDVQAGANYGYTF
d_call: NA; v_call: TRBV7-9; clone_size: NA; j_call: TRBJ1-1; cdr3_nt: TGTGCCAGCAGCTTAGTGGGGGTCAACACTGAAGCTTTCTTT; cdr3_aa: CASSLVGVNTEAFF
d_call: NA; v_call: TRBV27; clone_size: NA; j_call: TRBJ1-2; cdr3_nt: TGTGCCAGCCGAGGGTTCGAGGGCTACACCTTC; cdr3_aa: CASRGFEGYTF
d_call: TRBD1; v_call: TRBV19; clone_size: NA; j_call: TRBJ1-5; cdr3_nt: TGTGCCAGTAGTGCCCAGACAGGGGGCGCCGGTCAGCCCCAGCATTTT; cdr3_aa: CASSAQTGGAGQPQHF
d_call: TRBD1; v_call: TRBV25-1; clone_size: few; j_call: TRBJ1-5; cdr3_nt: TGTGCCAGCAGTGAAACAGGGGATCAGCCCCAGCATTTT; cdr3_aa: CASSETGDQPQHF
d_call: NA; v_call: TRBV5-1; clone_size: NA; j_call: TRBJ1-2; cdr3_nt: TGCGCCAGCAGCTTTAGTCTGAACTCTAACTATGGCTACACCTTC; cdr3_aa: CASSFSLNSNYGYTF
d_call: TRBD1; v_call: TRBV30; clone_size: NA; j_call: TRBJ1-2; cdr3_nt: TGTGCCTGGACAGGGGGGGACTATGGCTACACCTTC; cdr3_aa: CAWTGGDYGYTF
d_call: NA; v_call: TRBV19; clone_size: NA; j_call: TRBJ1-5; cdr3_nt: TGTGCCAGTAGTTCTGGACAGTATCATCAGCCCCAGCATTTT; cdr3_aa: CASSSGQYHQPQHF
d_call: NA; v_call: TRBV5-1; clone_size: NA; j_call: TRBJ1-6; cdr3_nt: TGCGCCAGCAGCTTGGCCGAGGGGGTTCTCCACTTT; cdr3_aa: CASSLAEGVLHF
d_call: NA; v_call: TRBV19; clone_size: NA; j_call: TRBJ2-7; cdr3_nt: TGTGCCAGTAGTGGAGACAGCTACGAGCAGTACTTC; cdr3_aa: CASSGDSYEQYF
d_call: NA; v_call: TRBV9; clone_size: NA; j_call: TRBJ2-3; cdr3_nt: TGTGCCAGCAGCGTAGTTGAGGGAACAGATACGCAGTATTTT; cdr3_aa: CASSVVEGTDTQYF
d_call: NA; v_call: TRBV18; clone_size: NA; j_call: TRBJ1-4; cdr3_nt: TGTGCCAGCTCACCACCGTCCCAAAATGAAAAACTGTTTTTT; cdr3_aa: CASSPPSQNEKLFF
d_call: TRBD1; v_call: TRBV7-9; clone_size: NA; j_call: TRBJ1-1; cdr3_nt: TGTGCCAGCAGCCCGAGGGAACAGGGGTGGGGGATGAACACTGAAGCTTTCTTT; cdr3_aa: CASSPREQGWGMNTEAFF
d_call: NA; v_call: TRBV10-3; clone_size: NA; j_call: TRBJ2-7; cdr3_nt: TGTGCCATCAGTGAGTCGGTCTGGGCGGCGACCTACGAGCAGTACTTC; cdr3_aa: CAISESVWAATYEQYF
d_call: NA; v_call: TRBV28; clone_size: NA; j_call: TRBJ1-5; cdr3_nt: TGTGCCAGCAACACGGGGAATCAGCCCCAGCATTTT; cdr3_aa: CASNTGNQPQHF
d_call: NA; v_call: TRBV6-1; clone_size: NA; j_call: TRBJ1-5; cdr3_nt: TGTGCCGGAAGTTTCGTCCGCAATCAGCCCCAGCATTTT; cdr3_aa: CAGSFVRNQPQHF
d_call: NA; v_call: TRBV19; clone_size: NA; j_call: TRBJ2-6; cdr3_nt: TGTGCCAGTAGTACCCCCCTCGGGCCCATTAGCTCTGGGGCCAACGTCCTGACTTTC; cdr3_aa: CASSTPLGPISSGANVLTF
d_call: TRBD1; v_call: TRBV2; clone_size: few; j_call: TRBJ1-5; cdr3_nt: TGTGCCAGCGGGACAGGAGGGCGGCCCCAGCATTTT; cdr3_aa: CASGTGGRPQHF
d_call: NA; v_call: TRBV7-2; clone_size: NA; j_call: TRBJ2-5; cdr3_nt: TGTGCCAGCAGCTCAAGAGGCGGGGGCGAGACCCAGTACTTC; cdr3_aa: CASSSRGGGETQYF
d_call: NA; v_call: TRBV18; clone_size: NA; j_call: TRBJ1-1; cdr3_nt: TGTGCCAGCTCGTCGTCCGGGACAAGGATGAACACTGAAGCTTTCTTT; cdr3_aa: CASSSSGTRMNTEAFF
d_call: NA; v_call: TRBV19; clone_size: NA; j_call: TRBJ1-5; cdr3_nt: TGTGCCAGTAGTATAGGGAGGGCGAGGAATCAGCCCCAGCATTTT; cdr3_aa: CASSIGRARNQPQHF
d_call: NA; v_call: TRBV6-5; clone_size: once; j_call: TRBJ1-4; cdr3_nt: TGTGCCAGCAGTTTCGCCGAGGGGGGAAATGAAAAACTGTTTTTT; cdr3_aa: CASSFAEGGNEKLFF
d_call: NA; v_call: TRBV7-2; clone_size: once; j_call: TRBJ1-4; cdr3_nt: TGTGCCAGCAGCTTGACAGCAACTAATGAAAAACTGTTTTTT; cdr3_aa: CASSLTATNEKLFF
d_call: TRBD1; v_call: TRBV2; clone_size: NA; j_call: TRBJ1-4; cdr3_nt: TGTGCCAGCCGAACAAGCCGACAGGGGGCCTTGACTAATGAAAAACTGTTTTTT; cdr3_aa: CASRTSRQGALTNEKLFF
d_call: TRBD1; v_call: TRBV2; clone_size: NA; j_call: TRBJ2-2; cdr3_nt: TGTGCCAGCACTGGACAGGGGCTAATCACCGGGGAGCTGTTTTTT; cdr3_aa: CASTGQGLITGELFF
d_call: NA; v_call: TRBV27; clone_size: NA; j_call: TRBJ1-1; cdr3_nt: TGTGCCAGCAGCCCGGGACAAATGAACACTGAAGCTTTCTTT; cdr3_aa: CASSPGQMNTEAFF
d_call: NA; v_call: TRBV25-1; clone_size: NA; j_call: TRBJ2-5; cdr3_nt: TGTGCCAGCAGTGAATTTCTGGGGGGCGGAGAGACCCAGTACTTC; cdr3_aa: CASSEFLGGGETQYF
d_call: TRBD2; v_call: TRBV6-5; clone_size: NA; j_call: TRBJ2-3; cdr3_nt: TGTGCCAGCAGTGCGGGAGGCCCAGATACGCAGTATTTT; cdr3_aa: CASSAGGPDTQYF
d_call: NA; v_call: TRBV7-8; clone_size: few; j_call: TRBJ2-2; cdr3_nt: TGTGCCAGCAGCTTTCAAGGGCCCGGGGAGCTGTTTTTT; cdr3_aa: CASSFQGPGELFF
d_call: NA; v_call: TRBV4-1; clone_size: NA; j_call: TRBJ1-2; cdr3_nt: TGCGCCAGCAGCCAAGAGGGGCGAAGGCAGCGGGCAAATGGCTACACCTTC; cdr3_aa: CASSQEGRRQRANGYTF
d_call: NA; v_call: TRBV5-5; clone_size: NA; j_call: TRBJ1-1; cdr3_nt: TGTGCCAGCATCCCTGTCCCTAGGTCCGCGAACACTGAAGCTTTCTTT; cdr3_aa: CASIPVPRSANTEAFF
d_call: NA; v_call: TRBV7-9; clone_size: NA; j_call: TRBJ2-7; cdr3_nt: TGTGCCAGCAGCGAAAGGGGGGGAGCCTACGAGCAGTACTTC; cdr3_aa: CASSERGGAYEQYF
d_call: NA; v_call: TRBV2; clone_size: NA; j_call: TRBJ2-1; cdr3_nt: TGTGCCAGCGGGTCCCAAGCCCCACCGGTAAACAATGAGCAGTTCTTC; cdr3_aa: CASGSQAPPVNNEQFF
d_call: TRBD1; v_call: TRBV7-8; clone_size: few; j_call: TRBJ1-5; cdr3_nt: TGTGCCAGCAGCTTACGACAACAGGGGGCTATGGGGGAATTTAGCAATCAGCCCCAGCATTTT; cdr3_aa: CASSLRQQGAMGEFSNQPQHF
d_call: NA; v_call: TRBV28; clone_size: once; j_call: TRBJ1-2; cdr3_nt: TGTGCCAGCAACCAAGGGGGCTATGGCTACACCTTC; cdr3_aa: CASNQGGYGYTF
d_call: NA; v_call: TRBV28; clone_size: NA; j_call: TRBJ2-7; cdr3_nt: TGTGCCAGCAGTGTGCCCCGGGCGGCTTCCTACGAGCAGTACTTC; cdr3_aa: CASSVPRAASYEQYF
d_call: NA; v_call: TRBV2; clone_size: NA; j_call: TRBJ1-4; cdr3_nt: TGTGCCAGCATAAAGGCAGAGACAAATGAAAAACTGTTTTTT; cdr3_aa: CASIKAETNEKLFF
d_call: NA; v_call: TRBV7-2; clone_size: NA; j_call: TRBJ1-2; cdr3_nt: TGTGCCAGCAGCTCGGGACTGACGACGAACTATGGCTACACCTTC; cdr3_aa: CASSSGLTTNYGYTF